A single T cell receptor (beta chain) is shown here with its context. Its antigen remains unknown. The assay was immunoSEQ multiplex PCR, and TCRdb's table has in-frame clones only and misses some. The table lists 130,000 to 150,000 clones, around nine tenths of them singletons. This sample was included in a study of T cell responses to AZD1222 COVID-19 vaccine. Study findings and constraints: Donors were largely white British and mainly female; clonal diversity was possibly underestimated. There were repertoire samples only from the period after the peak T cell response. Just five or six AZD1222 recipients tested seropositive at baseline.

Germline CDR1 and CDR2: SGHDT and YYEEEE. The CDR3 extends over 14 amino acids. Trimming removed 4 bases from V and 4 bases from J; junction bases left unmatched: 4. The receptor comes from an adult in good health. Specimen: peripheral blood, collected on day 0 of MenACWY control vaccination. The chain links TRBV5-6 to TRBJ1-5; 8 nucleotides match TRBD1. The CDR3 DNA reads as TGTGCCAGCAGCCGGACAGGGAGTAATCAGCCCCAGCATTTT. As protein: CASSRTGSNQPQHF.